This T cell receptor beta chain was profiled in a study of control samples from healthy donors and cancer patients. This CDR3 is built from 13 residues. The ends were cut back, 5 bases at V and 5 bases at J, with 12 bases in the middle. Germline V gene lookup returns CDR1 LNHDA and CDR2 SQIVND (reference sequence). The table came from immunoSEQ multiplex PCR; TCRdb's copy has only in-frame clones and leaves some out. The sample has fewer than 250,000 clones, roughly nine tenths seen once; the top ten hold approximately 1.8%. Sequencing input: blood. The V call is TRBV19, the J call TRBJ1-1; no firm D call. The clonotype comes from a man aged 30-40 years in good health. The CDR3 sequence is CASSLQPGTEAFF. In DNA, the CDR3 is TGTGCCAGTAGTCTCCAACCGGGGACTGAAGCTTTCTTT.